This TCR beta chain was sequenced in a study of blood T cells in healthy people across ages. The CDR3 totals 17 residues. CDR1 is LGHDT, CDR2 YNNKEL, per germline (reference sequence). Trimming at V came to 4 bases and at J to 0 bases, leaving 4 bases not matched to a gene. Next came a second PCR, run for about 6 to 12 cycles, which used a sample-barcoded 5' primer along with a J-beta primer mix. TCRdb called the 5' RACE reads again in MiXCR, with one record for every CDR3 protein. The sample records around 520,000 distinct CDR3 sequences, about 25% being singletons. Another study also made use of these data, one on T cells of mothers and their children. According to that study: Samples were obtained from a few healthy Caucasian mothers and their six children. A slight, non-significant increase in overlap was found for related mother-child pairs relative to unrelated pairs.

The specimen was blood. This clonotype was sampled from a boy younger than 10 in good health. This rearrangement joins TRBV3-1 to TRBJ2-6, with 9 bases lining up with TRBD1. CDR3 protein: CASSRDRDHSGANVLTF. The CDR3 DNA reads as TGTGCCAGCAGCCGGGACAGGGATCACTCTGGGGCCAACGTCCTGACTTTC. Filled out from reference TRBV3-1 and TRBJ2-6, the complete variable domain reads DTAVSQTPKYLVTQMGNDKSIKCEQNLGHDTMYWYKQDSKKFLKIMFSYNNKELIINETVPNRFSPKSPDKAHLNLHINSLELGDSAVYFCASSRDRDHSGANVLTFGAGSRLTVL.